Following are 19 T cell receptor beta chains from one sample sequenced in a study of T cells after yellow fever vaccination. TCRdb reprocessed the 5' RACE reads with MiXCR, giving one entry per CDR3 protein. The top ten hold 18% of the sample, which has approximately 350,000 distinct CDR3 sequences, roughly 11% seen once. The specimen was PBMCs, collected on the day of the first yellow fever vaccination. These receptors all come from a man between 18 and 29 years old who received the YFV17D yellow fever vaccine.

This clonotype was seen a handful of times. J is TRBJ2-3 and V is TRBV12-5; a weak D match, TRBD2 (6 bases). The V gene lost 0 bases and the J gene lost 3 bases, with 13 bases spanning the gap. The CDR3 covers 16 residues. The germline CDR1 and CDR2 sequences are LGHNT and FRNRAP. The CDR3 is CASGLVSEGRTDTQYF. The CDR3, as DNA: TGTGCTAGTGGTTTGGTCTCGGAGGGGAGAACAGATACGCAGTATTTT.

The V call is TRBV20-1, the J call TRBJ2-3; 7 positions agree with TRBD2. V was clipped by 2 bases and J by 2 bases; unmatched bases: 4. The germline CDR1 and CDR2 sequences are DFQATT and SNEGSKA (reference sequence). This CDR3 has 14 amino acids. In DNA form, the CDR3 reads TGCAGTGCTAGAACCGGGGGGTTCACAGATACGCAGTATTTT. Protein sequence: CSARTGGFTDTQYF.

At least ten counts were recorded for this clonotype. This chain joins TRBV3-1 and TRBJ2-2, with D unresolved. Germline CDR1 reads LGHDT; CDR2 reads YNNKEL (reference sequence). The V end lost 5 bases, the J end lost 6 bases, and 7 bases lay between the germline ends. There are 12 residues in the CDR3. In DNA form, the CDR3 reads TGTGCCAGCAGCTATACGGCCGGGGAGCTGTTTTTT. Amino acid sequence: CASSYTAGELFF.

The gene calls are TRBV5-1 and TRBJ2-3; D may be TRBD2 (5 bases). V shed 5 bases and J shed 3 bases, with 10 bases lying between them. Germline CDR1 reads SGHRS; CDR2 reads YFSETQ. The CDR3 contains 13 residues. CDR3 in amino acids: CASRGSDTDTQYF. CDR3 DNA sequence: TGCGCCAGCAGGGGTAGCGATACAGATACGCAGTATTTT.

On this clonotype: The germline gene is not matched at one end of the junction; a read error may be the cause. The rearrangement joins TRBV7-9 to TRBJ2-5; D is ambiguous. The CDR3 contains 15 residues. The germline V gene has CDR1 SEHNR and CDR2 FQNEAQ (reference sequence). The chain's CDR3 is CASSLAEGYFRGKHF. Here the CDR3 DNA reads TGTGCCAGCAGCTTAGCGGAAGGCTACTTTCGAGGAAAGCACTTC.

This chain connects TRBV19 to TRBJ2-3; the D is unclear. The CDR3 length is 13 residues. Trimming shortened V by 6 bases and J by 5 bases, and 12 bases separated the two germline ends. Germline V gene lookup returns CDR1 LNHDA and CDR2 SQIVND (reference sequence). The CDR3 reads CASRGYAIDTQYF. DNA for the CDR3: TGTGCCAGTAGAGGCTACGCGATAGATACGCAGTATTTT.

The rearrangement links TRBV5-6 to TRBJ2-5; D remains ambiguous. Deletions cut 0 bases from V and 7 bases from J, with 10 bases between. CDR3 length: 13 residues. Germline CDR1 and CDR2: SGHDT and YYEEEE. The CDR3 nucleotides read TGTGCCAGCAGCTTGGACAAGTTATCGACCCAGTACTTC. Its protein product is CASSLDKLSTQYF.

The chain has TRBV6-1 and TRBJ2-2; TRBD2 matches at 7 bases. This CDR3 has 13 residues. CDR1 and CDR2 (germline): MNHNS, SASEGT. V trimming: 6 bases; J trimming: 6 bases; junction bases outside the gene matches: 4. Here the CDR3 reads CASSHRGAGELFF. CDR3 DNA: TGTGCCAGCAGCCATCGGGGGGCCGGGGAGCTGTTTTTT.

The chain recombines TRBV18 with TRBJ2-4; 8 bases fit TRBD2. The CDR3 has 18 amino acids. CDR1 is KGHSH, CDR2 LQKENI, per germline. The trim removed 3 bases at V and 0 bases at J, leaving 10 bases unmatched. This CDR3 is CASSPLAAGGLAKNIQYF. The CDR3 bases are TGTGCCAGCTCACCCCTCGCGGCGGGGGGTTTAGCCAAAAACATTCAGTACTTC.

The chain couples TRBV5-1 to TRBJ2-7; TRBD1 aligns across 10 bases. J was trimmed by 3 bases and V by 3 bases; bases with no gene match: 9. Germline loops: CDR1 SGHRS, CDR2 YFSETQ. The CDR3 has 16 residues. CDR3 sequence (DNA): TGCGCCAGCAGCTCGAACAGGACAGGGGGAGGCTACGAGCAGTACGTC. Translating gives CASSSNRTGGGYEQYV.

The chain combines TRBV5-6 with TRBJ1-5; no reliable D call. CDR1 is SGHDT, CDR2 YYEEEE, per germline. There are 15 residues in the CDR3. Deletions cut 5 bases from V and 7 bases from J, with 19 bases between. Here the CDR3 reads CASSQRRLGSQPQHF. CDR3 nucleotides: TGTGCCAGCAGTCAGCGCCGGCTCGGGTCCCAGCCCCAGCATTTT.

The chain couples TRBV15 to TRBJ2-7; 11 nucleotides align to TRBD1. The germline gives CDR1 LNHNV, CDR2 YYDKDF (reference sequence). The length of the CDR3 is 16 residues. Unmatched junction bases numbered 4, after V lost 0 bases and J lost 3 bases. CDR3 DNA sequence: TGTGCCACCAGCAGAGAGTTTGGGACAGGGGGCTACGAGCAGTACGTC. This translates into CATSREFGTGGYEQYV.

The V call is TRBV9, the J call TRBJ1-2; D is undetermined. Germline assignment: CDR1 SGDLS and CDR2 YYNGEE. Trimming took off 0 bases at V and 4 bases at J, with 16 bases between the two ends. This CDR3 comprises 16 residues. Here the CDR3 DNA reads TGTGCCAGCAGCGTAGCGCCCGGGTATTATAGCTATGGCTACACCTTC. Amino acid sequence: CASSVAPGYYSYGYTF.

This clonotype was found a few times. The chain links TRBV7-6 to TRBJ2-7, with D maybe TRBD1 (6 bases). The CDR3 spans 15 residues. Germline V gene data show CDR1 as SGHVS and CDR2 as FNYEAQ. Between the trimmed V and J ends, which lost 5 bases and 0 bases, there was a span of 14 bases. The CDR3 protein is CASSEEQGTSYEQYF. The CDR3 DNA follows: TGTGCCAGCAGCGAAGAACAGGGTACCTCCTACGAGCAGTACTTC.

This chain uses TRBV7-2 with TRBJ2-7; D remains ambiguous. The germline CDR1 and CDR2 sequences are SGHTA and FQGNSA. The CDR3 runs 11 residues. Between the trimmed V and J ends, which lost 5 bases and 6 bases, there was a span of 8 bases. CDR3 bases: TGTGCCAGCAGCGAATACACCGAGCAGTACTTC. It codes for CASSEYTEQYF.

The chain carries TRBV5-1 and TRBJ2-1, with 9 bases aligning to TRBD2. J was trimmed by 6 bases and V by 4 bases; bases with no gene match: 5. In germline, CDR1 is SGHRS, CDR2 YFSETQ. The CDR3 consists of 14 residues. In nucleotides, the CDR3 is TGCGCCAGCAGCCTCCTAGCGGGGCCCAATGAGCAGTTCTTC. Amino acids: CASSLLAGPNEQFF.

The rearrangement uses TRBV10-1 and TRBJ2-2; maybe TRBD1 (6 bases). CDR3 size: 13 residues. V was cut by 5 bases and J by 6 bases, with 10 bases left in between. Germline CDR1 and CDR2: WNHNN and SYGVQD (reference sequence). This chain's CDR3 is CASSWRQAGELFF. The CDR3 bases are TGCGCCAGCAGTTGGAGACAGGCCGGGGAGCTGTTTTTT.

The chain couples TRBV9 to TRBJ2-2; the match to TRBD2 covers 15 bases. This CDR3 comprises 17 residues. V gave up 6 bases and J gave up 4 bases; unmatched junction bases: 7. CDR1 SGDLS and CDR2 YYNGEE come from the germline V gene. DNA of the CDR3: TGTGCCAGCACGGGACTAGCGGGGGGACCATCCACCGGGGAGCTGTTTTTT. The encoded protein is CASTGLAGGPSTGELFF.

This clonotype appeared many times. The chain couples TRBV11-2 to TRBJ2-2; 8 bases line up with TRBD1. With V trimmed by 2 bases and J by 3 bases, 2 bases remained unmatched. The CDR3 length is 15 residues. Germline-derived CDR1 and CDR2 are SGHAT and FQNNGV. CDR3 nucleotide sequence: TGTGCCAGCAGCTTACCGGACAGGGACACCGGGGAGCTGTTTTTT. It is translated as CASSLPDRDTGELFF.